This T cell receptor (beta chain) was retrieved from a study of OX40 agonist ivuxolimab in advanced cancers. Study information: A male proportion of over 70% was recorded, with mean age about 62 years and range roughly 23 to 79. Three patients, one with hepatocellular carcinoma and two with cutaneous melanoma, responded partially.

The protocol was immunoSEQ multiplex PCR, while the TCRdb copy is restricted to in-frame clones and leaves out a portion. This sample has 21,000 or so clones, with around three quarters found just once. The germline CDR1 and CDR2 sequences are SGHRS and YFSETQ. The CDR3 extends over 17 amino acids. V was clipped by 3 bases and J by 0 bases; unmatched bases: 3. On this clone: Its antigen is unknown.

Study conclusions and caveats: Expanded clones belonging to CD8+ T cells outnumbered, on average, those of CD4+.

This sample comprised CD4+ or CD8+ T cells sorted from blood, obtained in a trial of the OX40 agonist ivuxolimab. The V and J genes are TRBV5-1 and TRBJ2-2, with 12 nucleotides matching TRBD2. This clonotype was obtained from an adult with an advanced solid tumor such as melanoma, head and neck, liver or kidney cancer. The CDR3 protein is CASSSRTSGANTGELFF. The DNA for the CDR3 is TGCGCCAGCAGCTCCCGGACTAGCGGGGCGAACACCGGGGAGCTGTTTTTT.